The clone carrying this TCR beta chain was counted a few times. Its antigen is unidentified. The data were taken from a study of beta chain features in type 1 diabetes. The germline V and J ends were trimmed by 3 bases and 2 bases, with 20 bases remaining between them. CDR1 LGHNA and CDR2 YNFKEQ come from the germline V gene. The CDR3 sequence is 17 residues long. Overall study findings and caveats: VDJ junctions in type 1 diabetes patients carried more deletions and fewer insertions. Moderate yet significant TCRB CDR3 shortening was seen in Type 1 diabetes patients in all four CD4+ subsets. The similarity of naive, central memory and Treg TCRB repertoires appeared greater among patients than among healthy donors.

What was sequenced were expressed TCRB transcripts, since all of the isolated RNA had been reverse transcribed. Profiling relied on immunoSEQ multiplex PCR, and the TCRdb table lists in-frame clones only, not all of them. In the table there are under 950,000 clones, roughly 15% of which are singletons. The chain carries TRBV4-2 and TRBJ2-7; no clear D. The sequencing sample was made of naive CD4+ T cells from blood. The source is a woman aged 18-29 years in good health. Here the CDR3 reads CASSQQTSVLSTYEQYF. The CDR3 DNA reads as TGTGCCAGCAGCCAGCAAACCTCGGTGCTTTCTACCTACGAGCAGTACTTC.